What follows are 15 T cell receptor beta chains derived from one specimen sequenced in a study of memory CD4+ T cells and cytomegalovirus serostatus. This table comes from immunoSEQ multiplex PCR, and its TCRdb copy is limited to in-frame clones, with some not included. The data show some 50,000 clones, with around four fifths seen just once and 0.61% held by the top ten. The sort gate was single viable CD3+CD4+CD8-CD45RO+ cells for memory CD4+ T cells. Sequencing was carried out using memory CD4+ T cells from blood. The receptors here all came from an adult in good health and CMV-seronegative.

V and J are TRBV5-1 and TRBJ2-1; weak D call: TRBD1 (5 bases). V dropped 1 base and J dropped 3 bases, with 11 bases sitting between them. CDR1 and CDR2 from the germline V gene are SGHRS and YFSETQ. The CDR3 extends over 15 amino acids. The CDR3 loop is CASSLTGELYNEQFF. As DNA, the CDR3 is TGCGCCAGCAGCTTGACAGGAGAGCTCTACAATGAGCAGTTCTTC.

This clone was seen only once. The V call is TRBV18, the J call TRBJ2-2; D possibly matches TRBD1 or TRBD2 (5 bases each). The CDR3 is 17 residues long. Between the trimmed V and J ends, which lost 1 base and 3 bases, there was a span of 15 bases. Germline V gene lookup returns CDR1 KGHSH and CDR2 LQKENI. In nucleotides, the CDR3 is TGTGCCAGCTCACCACGCGTTGGGGGTTCAGACACCGGGGAGCTGTTTTTT. It yields the protein CASSPRVGGSDTGELFF.

This clone was observed a few times. V gene TRBV28 combines with J gene TRBJ1-4; maybe TRBD1 (6 bases). The CDR3 runs 15 residues. CDR1 is MDHEN, CDR2 SYDVKM, per germline. V dropped 5 bases and J dropped 3 bases, with 13 bases sitting between them. The CDR3 DNA reads as TGTGCCAGCAGTCTTGGACAGTTCTCTAATGAAAAACTGTTTTTT. This encodes CASSLGQFSNEKLFF.

The chain carries TRBV7-8 and TRBJ1-1, with TRBD1 matching 7 bases. CDR1 SGHVS and CDR2 FQNEAQ come from the germline V gene. With V trimmed by 4 bases and J by 5 bases, 10 bases remained unmatched. The CDR3 runs 15 residues. The CDR3 loop is CASSSISTGSTEAFF. CDR3 DNA: TGTGCCAGCAGCTCCATTTCGACAGGGAGTACTGAAGCTTTCTTT.

This clone was found a few times. The chain employs TRBV6-1 and TRBJ1-1; D is perhaps TRBD1 (6 bases). This CDR3 comprises 14 residues. CDR1 is MNHNS, CDR2 SASEGT, per germline. Trimming left V 3 bases short and J 7 bases short, with 15 bases between. CDR3 nucleotide sequence: TGTGCCAGCAGTGACCAGGGGCTGACGGGTGAAGCTTTCTTT. Translating gives CASSDQGLTGEAFF.

This chain uses TRBV5-1 with TRBJ2-1; 10 bases fit TRBD2. CDR3 size: 14 residues. V was clipped by 5 bases and J by 6 bases; unmatched bases: 5. Germline CDR1 reads SGHRS; CDR2 reads YFSETQ. As DNA, the CDR3 is TGCGCCAGCAGGAGTAGCGGGGGGTTCAATGAGCAGTTCTTC. Encoded protein: CASRSSGGFNEQFF.

The V call is TRBV4-1, the J call TRBJ1-5; D uncertain. V gave up 0 bases and J gave up 7 bases, with 7 bases separating them. Germline V lookup: CDR1 MGHRA, CDR2 YSYEKL. The CDR3 is 13 amino acids. This chain's CDR3 is CASSQEGWQPQHF. The CDR3 nucleotides are TGCGCCAGCAGCCAAGAAGGTTGGCAGCCCCAGCATTTT.

V usage is TRBV19 and J usage is TRBJ1-6; no reliable D call. This CDR3 has 11 residues. V lost 4 bases and J lost 5, with 0 bases in between. Germline assignment: CDR1 LNHDA and CDR2 SQIVND (reference sequence). This CDR3 is CASSNNSPLHF. CDR3 bases: TGTGCCAGTAGTAATAATTCACCCCTCCACTTT.

The chain is built from TRBV27 and TRBJ2-1; 11 nucleotides agree with TRBD1. Germline CDR1 reads MNHEY; CDR2 reads SMNVEV (reference sequence). With 7 bases clipped from V and 7 bases from J, the junction kept 6 bases outside the gene matches. The length of the CDR3 is 14 residues. CDR3 in DNA: TGTGCCAGCAAGCGGGACAGGGGGGGGAATGAGCAGTTCTTC. It encodes CASKRDRGGNEQFF.

CDR3 in DNA: TGTGCCTGGAGTGTCTATCAGGCTCTTCTCTATGGCTACACCTTC. This codes for CAWSVYQALLYGYTF. The gene calls are TRBV30 and TRBJ1-2, with D hard to call. CDR3 length: 15 residues. CDR1 GTSNPN and CDR2 SVGIG come from the germline V gene (reference sequence). V was pared by 0 bases and J by 4 bases, with 15 bases between. Full variable domain (outside the CDR3, taken from reference TRBV30 and TRBJ1-2): SQTIHQWPATLVQPVGSPLSLECTVEGTSNPNLYWYRQAAGRGLQLLFYSVGIGQISSEVPQNLSASRPQDRQFILSSKKLLLSDSGFYLCAWSVYQALLYGYTFGSGTRLTVV.

This chain uses TRBV4-3 with TRBJ2-5, with 12 nucleotides matching TRBD2. V gave up 1 base and J gave up 1 base; unmatched junction bases: 4. CDR1 is LGHNA, CDR2 YSLEER, per germline. The CDR3 has 17 amino acids. In DNA, the CDR3 is TGCGCCAGCAGCCAAGCCGTGACTAGCGGGGGCCAAGAGACCCAGTACTTC. Protein product: CASSQAVTSGGQETQYF.

The rearrangement uses TRBV9 and TRBJ2-7; no firm D call. From germline, CDR1 is SGDLS and CDR2 YYNGEE. Trimming removed 2 bases at V and 0 bases at J, with 9 bases between. CDR3 size: 14 residues. The CDR3 DNA is TGTGCCAGCAGCGTGAGCCCTCTCTCCTACGAGCAGTACTTC. This codes for CASSVSPLSYEQYF.

This clone was seen once. V is TRBV7-2 and J is TRBJ1-1, with D unresolved. The CDR3 has 14 amino acids. The ends were cut back, 2 bases at V and 1 base at J, with 8 bases in the middle. The germline V gene encodes CDR1 SGHTA and CDR2 FQGNSA. The CDR3 DNA reads TGTGCCAGCAGCTTAATTACGGCGAACACTGAAGCTTTCTTT. Protein sequence: CASSLITANTEAFF. The variable domain in full, completed from reference TRBV7-2 and TRBJ1-1, reads GAGVSQSPSNKVTEKGKDVELRCDPISGHTALYWYRQSLGQGLEFLIYFQGNSAPDKSGLPSDRFSAERTGGSVSTLTIQRTQQEDSAVYLCASSLITANTEAFFGQGTRLTVV.

The chain recombines TRBV7-2 with TRBJ2-1; 8 positions agree with TRBD2. The J segment lost 8 bases and the V segment lost 1 base, leaving 10 bases of the junction unmatched. CDR3 size: 16 residues. Germline V gene sequence: CDR1 SGHTA, CDR2 FQGNSA. The CDR3 region has the DNA TGTGCCAGCAGCTTAGGCGTCCGGGGGGGCCTTGATGAGCAGTTCTTC. It yields the protein CASSLGVRGGLDEQFF.

This chain joins TRBV6-5 and TRBJ1-3; D not resolved. CDR1 and CDR2 from the germline V gene are MNHEY and SVGAGI. V was cut by 6 bases and J by 3 bases, with 3 bases left in between. The CDR3 has 11 amino acids. CDR3 nucleotides: TGTGCCAGCAGGAATGGAAACACCATATATTTT. It translates to CASRNGNTIYF.